The 13 T cell receptor beta chains reported below all come from one sample, sequenced in a study of PD-1 blockade in classical Hodgkin lymphoma. As to time point: newly diagnosed, previously untreated cHL patient sample. Applied to thawed PBMCs, magnetic negative selection was the method used to isolate CD8+ T cells. Method: immunoSEQ multiplex PCR; TCRdb's copy keeps in-frame clones and lacks some. The sample contains fewer than 3,500 clones, over 70% of which appear only once. The material sequenced was CD8+ T cells from blood. The receptors derive from a human donor with classical Hodgkin lymphoma.

V is TRBV5-5 and J is TRBJ1-2, with D unresolved. The V end was cut by 2 bases, the J end by 4 bases, with 12 bases between. The CDR3 covers 14 residues. Germline V gives CDR1 SGHKS, CDR2 YYEKEE (reference sequence). CDR3 loop: CASSLGEGIYGYTF. DNA for the CDR3: TGTGCCAGCAGCTTAGGAGAAGGGATCTATGGCTACACCTTC. The variable domain in full, completed from reference TRBV5-5 and TRBJ1-2, reads DAGVTQSPTHLIKTRGQQVTLRCSPISGHKSVSWYQQVLGQGPQFIFQYYEKEERGRGNFPDRFSARQFPNYSSELNVNALLLGDSALYLCASSLGEGIYGYTFGSGTRLTVV.

V is TRBV7-2 and J is TRBJ2-1; either TRBD1 or TRBD2 may fit D (5 bases each). The CDR3 spans 13 residues. Deletions cut 7 bases from V and 2 bases from J, with 9 bases between. Germline CDR1 and CDR2: SGHTA and FQGNSA. The CDR3 loop is CASTRDAYNEQFF. The CDR3 region has the DNA TGTGCCAGCACCAGGGACGCCTACAATGAGCAGTTCTTC.

The gene calls are TRBV4-1 and TRBJ2-7; D perhaps matches TRBD1 (5 bases). V lost 0 bases and J 2 bases, leaving 8 bases between the germline ends. CDR1 is MGHRA and CDR2 is YSYEKL in the germline V gene. The length of the CDR3 is 14 residues. CDR3 in amino acids: CASSQETGTYEQYF. The CDR3, as DNA: TGCGCCAGCAGCCAAGAAACAGGCACCTACGAGCAGTACTTC.

The V gene is TRBV4-3, the J gene TRBJ2-1; D is unclear. Trimming cost V 0 bases and J 12 bases, with 18 bases left between them. The CDR3 sequence is 15 residues long. Germline loops: CDR1 LGHNA, CDR2 YSLEER. The CDR3 loop is CASSQDWTPPSVQFF. The CDR3 bases are TGCGCCAGCAGCCAAGACTGGACCCCCCCGTCTGTGCAGTTCTTC.

The V and J genes are TRBV28 and TRBJ2-7; 8 bases line up with TRBD1. The V segment lost 3 bases and the J segment 0 bases; nucleotides outside the gene matches: 7. Germline CDR1 is MDHEN and CDR2 is SYDVKM. The length of the CDR3 is 16 residues. CDR3 amino acids: CASSFGTGATSYEQYF. DNA of the CDR3: TGTGCCAGCAGTTTCGGGACAGGAGCTACCTCCTACGAGCAGTACTTC.

This chain joins TRBV27 and TRBJ2-1; 9 bases match TRBD1. Per the germline V gene, CDR1 is MNHEY and CDR2 is SMNVEV (reference sequence). J lost 3 bases, V lost 5 bases, and 5 bases had no gene match. There are 15 residues in the CDR3. As DNA, the CDR3 is TGTGCCAGCAGTCCCGGACAGGGGATCTACAATGAGCAGTTCTTC. Protein product: CASSPGQGIYNEQFF.

The V gene is TRBV12-2, the J gene TRBJ2-5; TRBD2, the table's D call, was not compared with the DNA. TRBV12-2 is recorded as a pseudogene. The CDR3 runs to 12 residues. CDR3 nucleotides: TGTGCAAGTCGCTTCTACCAAGAGACCCAGTACTTC. Translation: CASRFYQETQYF.

This chain uses TRBV6-5 with TRBJ2-3; D might be TRBD1 (6 bases). V shed 2 bases and J shed 2 bases, with 8 bases lying between them. The germline gives CDR1 MNHEY, CDR2 SVGAGI. The CDR3 has 14 amino acids. Written as DNA, the CDR3 is TGTGCCAGCAGTTACGGGACACCCACAGATACGCAGTATTTT. Its translation is CASSYGTPTDTQYF.

This clone was detected once. V is TRBV4-1 and J is TRBJ1-6, with a possible D match to TRBD1 (6 bases). The CDR3 covers 16 residues. V was shortened by 1 base and J by 5 bases, with 12 bases between the two germline ends. Per the germline V gene, CDR1 is MGHRA and CDR2 is YSYEKL. The CDR3 reads CASSQGSAGDNSPLHF. DNA of the CDR3: TGCGCCAGCAGCCAAGGGTCGGCAGGGGATAATTCACCCCTCCACTTT.

This sequence joins TRBV27 and TRBJ2-2, with D perhaps TRBD2 (6 bases). Between the trimmed V and J ends, which lost 1 base and 3 bases, there was a span of 12 bases. Germline values: CDR1 MNHEY, CDR2 SMNVEV (reference sequence). This CDR3 spans 16 amino acids. CDR3 amino acids: CASSLFDPGDTGELFF. CDR3 coding DNA: TGTGCCAGCAGTTTATTCGACCCGGGGGACACCGGGGAGCTGTTTTTT.

The chain employs TRBV9 and TRBJ2-1; TRBD1 matches at 8 bases. The CDR3 spans 15 residues. The germline V gene encodes CDR1 SGDLS and CDR2 YYNGEE. Losses at the gene ends were 4 bases for V and 4 bases for J; bases not matched to a gene: 7. The DNA of the CDR3 is TGTGCCAGCAGCATCACCGGGACAGGTTACAATGAGCAGTTCTTC. It specifies CASSITGTGYNEQFF.

The genes are TRBV5-8 and TRBJ2-6; no clear D gene. V was shortened by 1 base and J by 3 bases, with 2 bases between the two germline ends. Germline CDR1 reads SGHTS; CDR2 reads YDEGEE. CDR3 length: 13 amino acids. CDR3 loop: CASSLRGANVLTF. CDR3 DNA sequence: TGTGCCAGCAGCTTGCGTGGGGCCAACGTCCTGACTTTC.

The CDR3 spells CATPPGQSSYNEQFF. The CDR3 DNA reads as TGTGCCACCCCTCCGGGACAGAGCTCCTACAATGAGCAGTTCTTC. The chain joins TRBV2 to TRBJ2-1; 7 bases match TRBD1. CDR1 is SNHLY and CDR2 is FYNNEI in the germline V gene. V was pared by 10 bases and J by 0 bases, with 9 bases of the junction left unmatched. The CDR3 runs to 15 residues.